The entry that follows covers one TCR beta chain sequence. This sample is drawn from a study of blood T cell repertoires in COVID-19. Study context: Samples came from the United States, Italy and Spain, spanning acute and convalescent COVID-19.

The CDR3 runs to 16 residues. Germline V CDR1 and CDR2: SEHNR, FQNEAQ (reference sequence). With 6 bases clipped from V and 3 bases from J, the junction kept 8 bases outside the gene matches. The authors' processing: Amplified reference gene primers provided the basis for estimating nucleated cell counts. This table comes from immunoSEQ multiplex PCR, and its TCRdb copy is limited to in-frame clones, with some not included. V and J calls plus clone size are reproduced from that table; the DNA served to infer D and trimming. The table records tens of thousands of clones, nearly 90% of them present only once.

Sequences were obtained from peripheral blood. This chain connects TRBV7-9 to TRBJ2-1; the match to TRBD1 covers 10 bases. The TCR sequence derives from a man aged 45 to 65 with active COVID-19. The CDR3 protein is CASRGTGTGDYNEQFF. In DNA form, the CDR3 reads TGTGCCAGCAGAGGCACCGGGACAGGGGACTACAATGAGCAGTTCTTC.